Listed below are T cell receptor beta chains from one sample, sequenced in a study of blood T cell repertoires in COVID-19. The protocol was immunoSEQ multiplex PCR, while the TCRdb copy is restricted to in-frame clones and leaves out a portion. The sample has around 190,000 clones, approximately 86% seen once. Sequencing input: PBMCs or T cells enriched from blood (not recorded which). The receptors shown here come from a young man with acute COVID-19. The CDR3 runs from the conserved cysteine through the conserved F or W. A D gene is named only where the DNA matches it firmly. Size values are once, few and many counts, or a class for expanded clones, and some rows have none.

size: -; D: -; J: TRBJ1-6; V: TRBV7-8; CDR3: CASSHSSSYNSPLHF; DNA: TGTGCCAGCAGCCACAGTAGCTCCTATAATTCACCCCTCCACTTT
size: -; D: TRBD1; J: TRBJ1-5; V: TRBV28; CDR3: CASRGQFDRGRSNQPQHF; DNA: TGTGCCAGCAGGGGGCAATTTGACAGGGGACGGAGCAATCAGCCCCAGCATTTT
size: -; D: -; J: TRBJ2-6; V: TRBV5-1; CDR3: CASTRSSGANVLTF; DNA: TGCGCCAGCACCCGGAGCTCTGGGGCCAACGTCCTGACTTTC
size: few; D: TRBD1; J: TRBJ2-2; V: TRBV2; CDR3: CASSSGTVSPGELFF; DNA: TGTGCCAGCAGTTCCGGGACAGTCTCTCCCGGGGAGCTGTTTTTT
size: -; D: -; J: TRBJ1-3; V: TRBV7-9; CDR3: CASSFQGGGTIYF; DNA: TGTGCCAGCAGCTTTCAGGGAGGGGGCACCATATATTTT
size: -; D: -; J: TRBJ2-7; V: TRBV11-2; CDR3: CASSLGGAPTYEQYF; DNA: TGTGCCAGCAGCCTGGGGGGGGCGCCTACCTACGAGCAGTACTTC
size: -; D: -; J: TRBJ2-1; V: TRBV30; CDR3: CAWRAGQLDEQFF; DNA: TGTGCCTGGAGAGCCGGACAGCTCGACGAGCAGTTCTTC
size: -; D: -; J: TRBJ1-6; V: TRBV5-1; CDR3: CASSFARGSDSPLHF; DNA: TGCGCCAGCAGCTTTGCACGGGGTTCCGATTCACCCCTCCACTTT
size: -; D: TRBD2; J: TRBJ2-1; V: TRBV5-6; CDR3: CASSPGLAEVGFSYNEQFF; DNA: TGTGCCAGCAGCCCGGGACTAGCGGAGGTAGGGTTCTCCTACAATGAGCAGTTCTTC
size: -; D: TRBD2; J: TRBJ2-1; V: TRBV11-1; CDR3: CASSLTLSGGSDEQFF; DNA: TGTGCCAGCAGCTTAACTCTCTCGGGGGGTAGTGATGAGCAGTTCTTC
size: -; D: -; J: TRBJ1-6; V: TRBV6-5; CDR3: CASSRQVNNSPLHF; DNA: TGTGCCAGCAGCCGACAGGTCAATAATTCACCCCTCCACTTT
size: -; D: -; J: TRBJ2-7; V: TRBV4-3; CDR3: CASSQDRSNEQYF; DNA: TGCGCCAGCAGCCAAGATCGGAGTAACGAGCAGTACTTC
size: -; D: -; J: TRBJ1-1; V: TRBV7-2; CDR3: CASSVGLQNTEAFF; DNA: TGTGCCAGCAGCGTAGGACTCCAGAACACTGAAGCTTTCTTT
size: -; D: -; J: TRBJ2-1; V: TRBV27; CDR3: CASSPSVVVNEQFF; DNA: TGTGCCAGCAGTCCGTCCGTAGTAGTCAATGAGCAGTTCTTC
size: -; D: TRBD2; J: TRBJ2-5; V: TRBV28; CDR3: CASSSHTSGEQETQYF; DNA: TGTGCCAGCAGCTCCCACACTAGCGGGGAGCAAGAGACCCAGTACTTC
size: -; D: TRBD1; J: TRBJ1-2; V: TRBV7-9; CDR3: CASSPTISGTGGDYGYTF; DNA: TGTGCCAGCAGCCCCACCATTTCCGGGACAGGGGGAGACTATGGCTACACCTTC
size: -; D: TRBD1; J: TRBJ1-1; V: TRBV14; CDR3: CASSHNDRVGENTEAFF; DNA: TGTGCCAGCAGCCATAACGACAGGGTAGGTGAGAACACTGAAGCTTTCTTT
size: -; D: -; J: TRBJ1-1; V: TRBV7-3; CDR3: CASSLGQQDTEAFF; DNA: TGTGCCAGCAGCTTAGGTCAGCAGGACACTGAAGCTTTCTTT
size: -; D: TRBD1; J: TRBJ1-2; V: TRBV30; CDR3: CAWSSGGPGYTF; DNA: TGTGCCTGGAGTTCAGGGGGCCCAGGCTACACCTTC
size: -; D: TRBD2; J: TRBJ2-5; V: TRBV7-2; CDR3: CASSRSGPPQETQYF; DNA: TGTGCCAGCAGTCGTAGCGGGCCACCCCAAGAGACCCAGTACTTC
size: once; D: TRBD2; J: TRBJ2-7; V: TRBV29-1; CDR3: CSGKFSGYYEQYF; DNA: TGCAGCGGAAAATTTAGCGGGTACTACGAGCAGTACTTC
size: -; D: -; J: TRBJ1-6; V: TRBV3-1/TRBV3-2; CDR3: CASSYSLGRESPLHF; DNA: TGTGCCAGCTCCTACAGCCTCGGGAGGGAGTCACCCCTCCACTTT
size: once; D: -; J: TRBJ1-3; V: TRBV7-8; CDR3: CASSSVVGETGNTIYF; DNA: TGTGCCAGCAGCTCGGTTGTGGGAGAAACTGGAAACACCATATATTTT
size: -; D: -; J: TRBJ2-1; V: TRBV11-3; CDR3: CASSPRVQSRSGVGNEQFF; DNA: TGTGCCAGCAGCCCCCGGGTACAGTCCAGGTCGGGAGTAGGCAATGAGCAGTTCTTC
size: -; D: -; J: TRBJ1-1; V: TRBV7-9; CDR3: CASSLPQGSEAFF; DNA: TGTGCCAGCAGCTTACCGCAGGGCTCTGAAGCTTTCTTT
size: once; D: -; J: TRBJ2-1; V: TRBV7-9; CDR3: CASSQASGGRGGTEQFF; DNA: TGTGCCAGCAGCCAAGCCTCCGGAGGGCGGGGAGGTACGGAGCAGTTCTTC
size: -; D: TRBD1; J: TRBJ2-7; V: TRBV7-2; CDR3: CASSLATGFSYEQYF; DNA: TGTGCCAGCAGCTTAGCGACAGGGTTTTCCTACGAGCAGTACTTC
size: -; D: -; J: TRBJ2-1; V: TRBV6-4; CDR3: CASSDSTNSEQFF; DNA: TGTGCCAGCAGTGACTCTACCAATAGTGAGCAGTTCTTC
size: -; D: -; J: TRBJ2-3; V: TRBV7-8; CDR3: CASSLESRTQYF; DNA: TGTGCCAGCAGCCTAGAATCCCGTACGCAGTATTTT
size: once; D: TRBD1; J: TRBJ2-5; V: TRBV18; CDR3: CASSPRTGNQETQYF; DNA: TGTGCCAGCTCACCAAGGACAGGCAACCAAGAGACCCAGTACTTC
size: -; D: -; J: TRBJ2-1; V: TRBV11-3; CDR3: CASSSIFERRDNEQFF; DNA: TGTGCCAGCAGCTCAATCTTCGAGAGGCGGGACAATGAGCAGTTCTTC
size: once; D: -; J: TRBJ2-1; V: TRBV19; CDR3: CASSIGLAVDEQFF; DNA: TGTGCCAGTAGTATAGGGCTAGCTGTCGATGAGCAGTTCTTC
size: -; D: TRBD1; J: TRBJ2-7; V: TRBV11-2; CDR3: CASSRTGGRYEQYF; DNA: TGTGCCAGCAGCCGGACAGGGGGCCGATACGAGCAGTACTTC
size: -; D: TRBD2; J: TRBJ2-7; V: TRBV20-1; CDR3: CSASVGLAGVYEQYF; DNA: TGCAGTGCTAGTGTGGGACTAGCGGGAGTCTACGAGCAGTACTTC
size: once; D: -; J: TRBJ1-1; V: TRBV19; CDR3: CASSIDYRVQAFF; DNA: TGTGCCAGTAGTATAGACTACAGGGTTCAAGCTTTCTTT
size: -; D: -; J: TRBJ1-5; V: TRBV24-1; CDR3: CATGRHQPQHF; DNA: TGTGCCACCGGCCGCCATCAGCCCCAGCATTTT
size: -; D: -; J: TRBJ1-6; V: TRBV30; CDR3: CAWNSTGSYNSPLHF; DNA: TGTGCCTGGAACTCGACGGGCTCCTATAATTCACCCCTCCACTTT
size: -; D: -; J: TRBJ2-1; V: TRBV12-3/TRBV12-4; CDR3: CASSFTDEQFF; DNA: TGTGCCAGCAGTTTCACGGATGAGCAGTTCTTC
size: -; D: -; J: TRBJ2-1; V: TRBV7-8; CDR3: CASSPQLGTLDNEQFF; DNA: TGTGCCAGCAGCCCCCAGCTTGGGACTTTGGACAATGAGCAGTTCTTC
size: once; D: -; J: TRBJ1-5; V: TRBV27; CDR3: CASSLGQYSNQPQHF; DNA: TGTGCCAGCAGTTTAGGGCAATATAGCAATCAGCCCCAGCATTTT
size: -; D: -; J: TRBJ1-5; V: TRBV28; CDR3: CASMSGDYSNQPQHF; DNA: TGTGCCAGCATGTCGGGGGACTATAGCAATCAGCCCCAGCATTTT
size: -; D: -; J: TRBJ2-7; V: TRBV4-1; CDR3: CASSQESSVSYEQYF; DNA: TGCGCCAGCAGCCAAGAATCATCGGTCTCCTACGAGCAGTACTTC
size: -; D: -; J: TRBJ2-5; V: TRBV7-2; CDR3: CASQSGRIGGAQYF; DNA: TGTGCCAGCCAAAGTGGGCGGATCGGCGGGGCCCAGTACTTC
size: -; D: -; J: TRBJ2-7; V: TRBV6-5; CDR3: CASSYSFDSSYEQYF; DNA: TGTGCCAGCAGTTACTCCTTCGACAGCTCCTACGAGCAGTACTTC
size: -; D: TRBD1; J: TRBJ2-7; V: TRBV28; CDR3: CASTTDRGTYEQYF; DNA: TGTGCCAGCACCACGGACAGGGGGACTTACGAGCAGTACTTC
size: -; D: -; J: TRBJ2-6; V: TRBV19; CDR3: CASSQGAASGANVLTF; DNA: TGTGCCAGTAGCCAGGGTGCGGCCTCTGGGGCCAACGTCCTGACTTTC
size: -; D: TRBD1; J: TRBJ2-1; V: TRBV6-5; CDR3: CASGRDRTYNEQFF; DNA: TGTGCCAGCGGCCGGGACAGGACCTACAATGAGCAGTTCTTC
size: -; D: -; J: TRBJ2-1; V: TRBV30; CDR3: CASGEINEQFF; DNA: TGTGCCTCGGGGGAGATTAATGAGCAGTTCTTC
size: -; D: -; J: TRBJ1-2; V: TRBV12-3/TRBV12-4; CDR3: CASSFPGVGGYTF; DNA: TGTGCCAGCAGTTTTCCCGGGGTGGGTGGCTACACCTTC
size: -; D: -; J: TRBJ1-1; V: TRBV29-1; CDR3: CSVFLVTKNTEAFF; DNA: TGCAGCGTTTTTCTGGTCACAAAGAACACTGAAGCTTTCTTT
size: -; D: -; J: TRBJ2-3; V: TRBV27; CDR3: CASSSSRLADTQYF; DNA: TGTGCCAGCAGTTCATCCAGACTAGCAGATACGCAGTATTTT
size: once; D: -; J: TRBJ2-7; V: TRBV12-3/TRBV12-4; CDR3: CASRTEPSYEQYF; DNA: TGTGCCAGCAGGACAGAACCCTCCTACGAGCAGTACTTC